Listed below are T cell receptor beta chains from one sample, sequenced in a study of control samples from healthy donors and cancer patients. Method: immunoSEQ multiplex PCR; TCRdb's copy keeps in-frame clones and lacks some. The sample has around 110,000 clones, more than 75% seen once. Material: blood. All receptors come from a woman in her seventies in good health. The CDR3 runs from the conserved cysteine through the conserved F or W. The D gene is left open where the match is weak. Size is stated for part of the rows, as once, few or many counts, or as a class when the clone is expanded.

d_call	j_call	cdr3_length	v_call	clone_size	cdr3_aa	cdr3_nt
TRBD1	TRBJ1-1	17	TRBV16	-	CASSQLRGGSGNTEAFF	TGTGCCAGCAGCCAATTAAGAGGGGGCTCTGGGAACACTGAAGCTTTCTTT
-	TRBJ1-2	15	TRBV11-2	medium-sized	CASRSLRTGDYGYTF	TGTGCCAGCAGATCCCTTCGGACGGGGGACTATGGCTACACCTTC
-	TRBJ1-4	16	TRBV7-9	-	CASSRGLAPTNEKLFF	TGTGCCAGCAGCCGGGGCCTGGCCCCCACTAATGAAAAACTGTTTTTT
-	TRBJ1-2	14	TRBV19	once	CATAPLGTLRGYTF	TGTGCCACCGCTCCTTTGGGAACCCTAAGGGGCTACACCTTC
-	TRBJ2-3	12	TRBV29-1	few	CSVDVGADTQYF	TGCAGCGTTGATGTGGGAGCAGATACGCAGTATTTT
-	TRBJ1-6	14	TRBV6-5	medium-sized	CASSYWEGNSPLHF	TGTGCCAGCAGTTACTGGGAGGGGAATTCACCCCTCCACTTT
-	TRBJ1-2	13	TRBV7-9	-	CASHGGPGYGYTF	TGTGCCTCACATGGGGGTCCGGGTTATGGCTACACCTTC
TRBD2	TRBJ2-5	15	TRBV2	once	CATSQGTSGEETQYF	TGTGCCACCTCACAAGGGACTAGCGGGGAGGAGACCCAGTACTTC
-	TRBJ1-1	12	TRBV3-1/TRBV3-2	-	CASASGHTEAFF	TGTGCCAGCGCCTCGGGGCACACTGAAGCTTTCTTT
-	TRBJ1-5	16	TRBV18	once	CASSQYPTGSNQPQHF	TGTGCCAGCTCACAATATCCAACAGGGAGCAATCAGCCCCAGCATTTT
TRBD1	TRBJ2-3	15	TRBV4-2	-	CASSTRTGGTDTQYF	TGTGCCAGCAGCACCCGGACAGGGGGGACAGATACGCAGTATTTT
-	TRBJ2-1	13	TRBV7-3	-	CASSPGPLNEQFF	TGTGCCAGCAGCCCCGGCCCGCTCAATGAGCAGTTCTTC
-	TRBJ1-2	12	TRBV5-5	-	CASSLGSYGYTF	TGTGCCAGCAGCTTAGGGTCCTATGGCTACACCTTC
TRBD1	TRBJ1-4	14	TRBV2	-	CASRRGDVNEKLFF	TGTGCCAGTCGCAGGGGGGACGTTAATGAAAAACTGTTTTTT
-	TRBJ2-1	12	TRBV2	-	CASRGSTMEQFF	TGTGCCAGCAGGGGGAGCACCATGGAGCAGTTCTTC
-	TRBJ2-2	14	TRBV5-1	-	CASSSTGFTGELFF	TGCGCCAGCAGCTCGACAGGTTTTACCGGGGAGCTGTTTTTT
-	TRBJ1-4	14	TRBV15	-	CATSPRGRNEKLFF	TGTGCCACCAGCCCGAGGGGGAGAAATGAAAAACTGTTTTTT
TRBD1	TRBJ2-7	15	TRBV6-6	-	CASSRSGTGVNEQYF	TGTGCCAGCAGTCGATCCGGGACAGGGGTGAACGAGCAGTACTTC
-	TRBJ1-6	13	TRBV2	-	CASRPSLNSPLHF	TGTGCCAGCAGGCCCAGCCTTAATTCACCCCTCCACTTT
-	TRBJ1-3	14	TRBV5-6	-	CASSYTGSGNTIYF	TGTGCCAGCAGCTATACAGGCTCTGGAAACACCATATATTTT
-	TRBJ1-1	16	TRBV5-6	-	CASSFSGKGPDTEAFF	TGTGCCAGCAGCTTTAGCGGGAAGGGGCCCGACACTGAAGCTTTCTTT
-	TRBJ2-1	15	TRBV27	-	CASSLGADPYNEQFF	TGTGCCAGCAGTTTAGGGGCGGACCCTTACAATGAGCAGTTCTTC
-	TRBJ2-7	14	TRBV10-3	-	CAITPEHAGNEQYF	TGTGCCATAACGCCGGAACATGCGGGGAACGAGCAGTACTTC